Presented here are 11 T cell receptor beta chains from one specimen sequenced in a study of blood T cell repertoires in COVID-19 (dated by TCRdb to the early 2020s). Library method: the immunoSEQ multiplex PCR assay. What TCRdb holds here is the immuneACCESS table cut down to in-frame rearrangements. Part of the clones is not present; checked against another copy, under half of the missing clones reflect an unresolved V gene, and the others are unexplained. The sample table contains about 140,000 clones; only one count was recorded for around three quarters of them. The ten top clones hold 16% of the sample. The sequencing sample was made of peripheral blood. These receptors were collected from a middle-aged man with acute or convalescent COVID-19.

A note on this clone: An end of the junction differs from the germline gene, which may be a read error. V gene TRBV12-3 or TRBV12-4 combines with J gene TRBJ1-1; perhaps TRBD1 as D (5 bases). This CDR3 comprises 10 residues. CDR3 region: CASRENRWRF. As DNA, the CDR3 is TGTGCCAGCAGAGAGAACAGGTGGCGTTTT.

This clone was seen just once. The chain joins TRBV29-1 to TRBJ2-3; TRBD1 matches at 11 bases. From germline, CDR1 is SQVTM and CDR2 ANQGSEA. The CDR3 is made up of 15 amino acids. The V and J ends lost 6 bases and 1 base, in that order; junction bases with no gene match: 6. CDR3: CSVTGQGAGTDTQYF. As DNA, the CDR3 is TGCAGCGTCACCGGACAGGGGGCCGGCACAGATACGCAGTATTTT.

The rearrangement joins TRBV5-1 to TRBJ2-3, with TRBD2 matching 8 bases. V lost 6 bases, J lost 4 bases, and 10 bases stayed unmatched. Germline lookup yields CDR1 SGHRS and CDR2 YFSETQ. The CDR3 extends over 15 amino acids. The CDR3 loop reads CASNPGAGAADTQYF. CDR3 sequence (DNA): TGCGCCAGCAATCCGGGAGCGGGGGCAGCAGATACGCAGTATTTT.

Regarding this clone: Other DNA sequences from this sample encode an identical CDR3 as well. This chain links TRBV6-5 with TRBJ1-2, with D tentatively TRBD1 (6 bases). The V gene's germline CDR1 is MNHEY and CDR2 SVGAGI. This CDR3 comprises 13 residues. The V and J ends lost 5 bases and 2 bases respectively, with 9 bases between them. In DNA form, the CDR3 reads TGTGCCAGCAGTCGGACAGCCAACTATGGCTACACCTTC. Translation: CASSRTANYGYTF.

J is TRBJ1-2 and V is TRBV5-6; 8 positions match TRBD1. The CDR3 length is 15 residues. CDR1 and CDR2 from the germline V gene are SGHDT and YYEEEE. With 4 bases clipped from V and 4 bases from J, the junction kept 9 bases outside the gene matches. The CDR3: CASSLSTGVSYGYTF. The CDR3 coding sequence is TGTGCCAGCAGCCTCTCGACAGGGGTTAGCTATGGCTACACCTTC. The full variable domain, with the rest looked up from reference TRBV5-6 and TRBJ1-2, is DAGVTQSPTHLIKTRGQQVTLRCSPKSGHDTVSWYQQALGQGPQFIFQYYEEEERQRGNFPDRFSGHQFPNYSSELNVNALLLGDSALYLCASSLSTGVSYGYTFGSGTRLTVV.

V usage is TRBV6-6 and J usage is TRBJ1-1, with D tentatively TRBD1 (5 bases). The CDR3 is 15 amino acids. V dropped 5 bases and J dropped 1 base, with 14 bases sitting between them. Germline V lookup: CDR1 MNHNY, CDR2 SVGAGI (reference sequence). CDR3: CASSPVGPRNTEAFF. CDR3 nucleotide sequence: TGTGCCAGCAGTCCGGTGGGGCCACGGAACACTGAAGCTTTCTTT.

CDR3 coding DNA: TGTGCCAGCTCACCACCGGGCAGGGGAGGCTACACCTTC. Its translation: CASSPPGRGGYTF. This rearrangement joins TRBV18 to TRBJ1-2; weak D call: TRBD1 (6 bases). CDR1 and CDR2 (germline): KGHSH, LQKENI. Trimming stripped 0 bases from V and 8 bases from J, with 10 bases between. This CDR3 is 13 amino acids long.

There are a few counts of this clone. This chain joins TRBV6-5 and TRBJ1-5; D gene unclear. V was pared by 7 bases and J by 5 bases, with 15 bases between. Germline assignment: CDR1 MNHEY and CDR2 SVGAGI. CDR3 length equals 14 residues. The CDR3 loop is CASMEGRMDQPQHF. Here the CDR3 DNA reads TGTGCCAGCATGGAAGGCAGGATGGATCAGCCCCAGCATTTT.

The rearrangement links TRBV5-5 to TRBJ1-2, with 8 bases identical to TRBD1. The germline CDR1 and CDR2 sequences are SGHKS and YYEKEE (reference sequence). J gave up 5 bases and V 1 base, and 7 bases lay outside the gene matches. The CDR3 contains 15 residues. This CDR3 is CASSLRQGAGYGYTF. CDR3 DNA sequence: TGTGCCAGCAGCTTGAGGCAGGGGGCTGGTTATGGCTACACCTTC.

CDR3 in DNA: TGTGCCAGCTCACCGCCGGGACGCGGGGGAGAGACCCAGTACTTC. Its translation: CASSPPGRGGETQYF. This chain links TRBV18 with TRBJ2-5, with TRBD2 matching over 7 bases. V lost 3 bases and J lost 4; bases outside the gene matches: 8. This CDR3 is built from 15 residues. CDR1 KGHSH and CDR2 LQKENI come from the germline V gene.

This clone appeared a few times. V gene TRBV11-1 combines with J gene TRBJ2-2, with D unclear. Per germline, CDR1 SGHAT and CDR2 FQDESV (reference sequence). CDR3 length: 16 amino acids. V lost 3 bases and J 1 base, leaving 12 bases between the germline ends. The CDR3 sequence: CASSFDLRRNTGELFF. The DNA of the CDR3 is TGTGCCAGCAGCTTCGATCTCCGGAGGAACACCGGGGAGCTGTTTTTT.